These T cell receptor beta chains were read from a single sample in a study of T cell responses to AZD1222 COVID-19 vaccine. The assay was immunoSEQ multiplex PCR, and TCRdb's table has in-frame clones only and misses some. The sample has under 150,000 clones; about 93% are singletons. The material was peripheral blood, obtained on day 0 of AZD1222 vaccination. The receptors originated from an adult in good health. The CDR3 runs from the conserved cysteine through the conserved F or W. A D gene is named only where the DNA matches it firmly.

CAISGTGGYEQYF TRBJ2-7 TRBV10-3 TRBD1
CASSLRGRQMNTEAFF TRBJ1-1 TRBV5-5 TRBD1
CASSVESAGTDTQYF TRBJ2-3 TRBV2 .
CASSLSGVPTGYTF TRBJ1-2 TRBV27 .
CASSFASGGYTQYF TRBJ2-3 TRBV5-1 TRBD2
CASSSQVGSSYNEQFF TRBJ2-1 TRBV9 .
CASSLRGPLYNEQFF TRBJ2-1 TRBV28 .
CASSTGSYEQFF TRBJ2-1 TRBV7-9 .
CASSRLAGGMKETQYF TRBJ2-5 TRBV3-1/TRBV3-2 TRBD2
CSATDRGDYGYTF TRBJ1-2 TRBV29-1 TRBD1
CASSLPTNLEGGELFF TRBJ2-2 TRBV7-8 .
CASRDWPGGYTF TRBJ1-2 TRBV2 .
CASSHLTGGNEQFF TRBJ2-1 TRBV3-1/TRBV3-2 TRBD1
CSASSAEGARGEAFF TRBJ1-1 TRBV20-1 TRBD1
CASSKLIGRGHDTGELFF TRBJ2-2 TRBV21-1 .
CASSPGTGGFGQPQHF TRBJ1-5 TRBV19 TRBD1
CASSLSGGRYNEQFF TRBJ2-1 TRBV10-1 TRBD2
CASSQGQGGNGNQPQHF TRBJ1-5 TRBV4-2 TRBD1
CAWSVNAFGYTF TRBJ1-2 TRBV30 .
CASSLGPSWETQYF TRBJ2-5 TRBV5-1 .
CAAWAVEGYTF TRBJ1-2 TRBV28 .
CATKTATNEKLFF TRBJ1-4 TRBV10-3 .
CAMTGGIGNTIYF TRBJ1-3 TRBV10-3 TRBD1
CASSLAGTPSTYEQYF TRBJ2-7 TRBV5-6 .
CASRKLGPNTEAFF TRBJ1-1 TRBV5-1 .
CASRPDTNTEAFF TRBJ1-1 TRBV6-5 .
CASRLTGYGYTF TRBJ1-2 TRBV19 .
CASSLVSGFTGELFF TRBJ2-2 TRBV7-2 .
CASSLTGPNYGYTF TRBJ1-2 TRBV11-2 TRBD1
CASRRGNRGRTEAFF TRBJ1-1 TRBV6-5 TRBD1
CASSLDENTEAFF TRBJ1-1 TRBV7-2 .
CASSSWDSQETQYF TRBJ2-5 TRBV27 TRBD1